This TCR beta chain was retrieved from a study of blood T cells in healthy people across ages. V was clipped by 3 bases and J by 8 bases, with 15 bases between them. Germline lookup yields CDR1 SGHRS and CDR2 YFSETQ. This CDR3 has 15 amino acids. Study observations and caveats: Naive T cell percentage showed a strong correlation with TCR beta diversity. Diversity of TCR beta per million T cells declined in a roughly linear way with age. Comparison with aged donors showed that long-lived donors had more naive CD4+ cells and higher diversity.

Peripheral blood, roughly 11 milliliters per donor, was collected. A second PCR, run for roughly 6 to 11 cycles, used a sample-barcoded 5' primer plus a J-beta primer mix. Via MiXCR, TCRdb re-called the 5' RACE reads, giving one row per CDR3 protein. Altogether fewer than 2,000,000 distinct CDR3 sequences are present, about 35% being singletons, with the ten largest covering approximately 10%. This clonotype was found a few times. Its antigen is still unknown. The TCR sequence derives from a young woman in good health. The material sequenced was blood. The chain has TRBV5-1 and TRBJ1-6; D gene ambiguous. The CDR3 sequence is CASSSSPGEDSPLHF. CDR3 nucleotides: TGCGCCAGCAGCTCGTCGCCCGGGGAGGATTCACCCCTCCACTTT. The whole variable domain, remainder taken from reference TRBV5-1 and TRBJ1-6, is KAGVTQTPRYLIKTRGQQVTLSCSPISGHRSVSWYQQTPGQGLQFLFEYFSETQRNKGNFPGRFSGRQFSNSRSEMNVSTLELGDSALYLCASSSSPGEDSPLHFGNGTRLTVT.